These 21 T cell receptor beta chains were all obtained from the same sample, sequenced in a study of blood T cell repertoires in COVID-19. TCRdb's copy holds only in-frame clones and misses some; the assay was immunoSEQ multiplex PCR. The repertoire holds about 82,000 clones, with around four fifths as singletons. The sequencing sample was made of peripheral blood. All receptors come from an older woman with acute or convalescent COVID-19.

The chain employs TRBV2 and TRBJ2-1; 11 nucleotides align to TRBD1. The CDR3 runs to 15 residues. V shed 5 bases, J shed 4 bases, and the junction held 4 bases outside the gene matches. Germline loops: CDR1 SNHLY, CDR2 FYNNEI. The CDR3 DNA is TGTGCCAGCAGTAGGACAGGGGGCAGTTACAATGAGCAGTTCTTC. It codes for CASSRTGGSYNEQFF.

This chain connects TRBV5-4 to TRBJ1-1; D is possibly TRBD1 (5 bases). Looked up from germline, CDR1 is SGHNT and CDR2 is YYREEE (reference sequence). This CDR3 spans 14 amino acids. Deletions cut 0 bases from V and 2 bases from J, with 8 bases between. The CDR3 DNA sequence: TGTGCCAGCAGCTTGGAGGGGCTCAACACTGAAGCTTTCTTT. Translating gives CASSLEGLNTEAFF.

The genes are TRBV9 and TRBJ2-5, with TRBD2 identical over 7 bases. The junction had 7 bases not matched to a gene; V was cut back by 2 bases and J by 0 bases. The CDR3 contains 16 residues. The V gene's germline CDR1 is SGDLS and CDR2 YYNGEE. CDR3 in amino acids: CASSVRDYSYQETQYF. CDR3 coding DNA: TGTGCCAGCAGCGTCCGGGACTATTCGTACCAAGAGACCCAGTACTTC.

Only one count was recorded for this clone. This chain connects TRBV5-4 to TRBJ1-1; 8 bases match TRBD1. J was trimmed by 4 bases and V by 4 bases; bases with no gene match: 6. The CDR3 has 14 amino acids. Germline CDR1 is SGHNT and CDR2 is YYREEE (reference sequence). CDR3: CASSARQGFTEAFF. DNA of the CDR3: TGTGCCAGCAGCGCCCGACAGGGGTTCACTGAAGCTTTCTTT.

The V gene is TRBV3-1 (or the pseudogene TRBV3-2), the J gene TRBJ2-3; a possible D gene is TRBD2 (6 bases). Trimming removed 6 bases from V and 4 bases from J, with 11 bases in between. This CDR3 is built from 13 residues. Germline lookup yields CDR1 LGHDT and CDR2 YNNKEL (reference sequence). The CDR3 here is CASSPRGADTQYF. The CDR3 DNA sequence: TGTGCCAGCAGTCCTCGCGGGGCAGATACGCAGTATTTT.

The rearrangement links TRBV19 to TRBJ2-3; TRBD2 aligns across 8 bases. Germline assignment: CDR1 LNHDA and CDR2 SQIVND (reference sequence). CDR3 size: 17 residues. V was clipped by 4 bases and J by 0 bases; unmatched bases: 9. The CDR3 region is CASSNPPQRGSTDTQYF. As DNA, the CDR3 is TGTGCCAGTAGTAACCCCCCCCAGCGGGGGAGCACAGATACGCAGTATTTT.

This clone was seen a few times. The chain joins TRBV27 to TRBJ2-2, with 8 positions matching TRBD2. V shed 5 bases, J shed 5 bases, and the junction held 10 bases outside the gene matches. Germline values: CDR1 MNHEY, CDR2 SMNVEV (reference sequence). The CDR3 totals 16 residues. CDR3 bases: TGTGCCAGCAGTCTTAGGCGGACTAGCCGTACCGGGGAGCTGTTTTTT. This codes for CASSLRRTSRTGELFF.

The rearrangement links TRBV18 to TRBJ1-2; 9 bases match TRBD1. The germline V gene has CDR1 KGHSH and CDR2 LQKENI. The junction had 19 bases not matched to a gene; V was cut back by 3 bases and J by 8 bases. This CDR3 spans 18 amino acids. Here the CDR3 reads CASSPLPSGQGQNLGYTF. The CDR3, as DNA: TGTGCCAGCTCACCGCTCCCCTCGGGACAGGGTCAGAACTTGGGCTACACCTTC.

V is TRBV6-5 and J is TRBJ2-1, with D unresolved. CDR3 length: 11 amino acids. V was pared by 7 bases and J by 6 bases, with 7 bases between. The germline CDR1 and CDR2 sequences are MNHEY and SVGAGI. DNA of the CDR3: TGTGCCAGCACCCTCCTCAATGAGCAGTTCTTC. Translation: CASTLLNEQFF.

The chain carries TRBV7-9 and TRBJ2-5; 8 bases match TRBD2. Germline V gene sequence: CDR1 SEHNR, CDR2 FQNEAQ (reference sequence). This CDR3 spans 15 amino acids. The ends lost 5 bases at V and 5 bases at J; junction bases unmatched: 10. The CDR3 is CASSTSTAGVETQYF. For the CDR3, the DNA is TGTGCCAGCAGCACCTCGACAGCGGGAGTGGAGACCCAGTACTTC.

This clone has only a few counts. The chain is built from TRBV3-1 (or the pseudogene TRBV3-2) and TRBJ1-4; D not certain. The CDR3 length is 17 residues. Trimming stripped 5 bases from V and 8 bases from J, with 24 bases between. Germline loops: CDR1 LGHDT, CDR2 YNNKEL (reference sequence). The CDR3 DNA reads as TGTGCCAGCAGCTTAACTCTCAGCCCGGGATGGAGGGAAAAACTGTTTTTT. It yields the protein CASSLTLSPGWREKLFF.

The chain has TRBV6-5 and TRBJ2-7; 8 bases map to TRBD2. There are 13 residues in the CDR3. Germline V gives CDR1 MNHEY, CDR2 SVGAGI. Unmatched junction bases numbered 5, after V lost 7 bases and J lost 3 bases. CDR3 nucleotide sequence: TGTGCCAGCAATCAGCGGGAGAACTACGAGCAGTACTTC. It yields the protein CASNQRENYEQYF.

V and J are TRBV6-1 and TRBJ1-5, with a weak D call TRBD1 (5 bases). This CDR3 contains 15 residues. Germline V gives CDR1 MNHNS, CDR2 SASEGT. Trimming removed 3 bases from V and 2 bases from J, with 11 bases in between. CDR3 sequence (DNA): TGTGCCAGCAGTGAGAGCCAGGGTGGCAATCAGCCCCAGCATTTT. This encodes CASSESQGGNQPQHF.

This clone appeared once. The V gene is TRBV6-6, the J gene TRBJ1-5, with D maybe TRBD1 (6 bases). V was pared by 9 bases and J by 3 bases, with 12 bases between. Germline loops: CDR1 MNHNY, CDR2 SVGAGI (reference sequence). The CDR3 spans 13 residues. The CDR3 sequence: CASTGMDNQPQHF. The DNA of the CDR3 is TGTGCCAGTACAGGGATGGACAATCAGCCCCAGCATTTT.

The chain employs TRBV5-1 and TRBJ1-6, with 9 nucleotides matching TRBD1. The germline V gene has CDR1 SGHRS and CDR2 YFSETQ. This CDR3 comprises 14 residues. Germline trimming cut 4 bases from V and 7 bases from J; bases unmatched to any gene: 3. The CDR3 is CASSETGGNSPLHF. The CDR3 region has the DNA TGCGCCAGCAGCGAGACAGGGGGGAATTCACCCCTCCACTTT.

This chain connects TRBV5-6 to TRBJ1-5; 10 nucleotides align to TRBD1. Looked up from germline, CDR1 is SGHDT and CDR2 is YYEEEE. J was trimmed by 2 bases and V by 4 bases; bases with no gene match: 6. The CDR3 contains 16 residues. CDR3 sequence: CASSARTGGGNQPQHF. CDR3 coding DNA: TGTGCCAGCAGCGCGAGGACAGGGGGAGGCAATCAGCCCCAGCATTTT. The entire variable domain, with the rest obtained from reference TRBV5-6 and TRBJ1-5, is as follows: DAGVTQSPTHLIKTRGQQVTLRCSPKSGHDTVSWYQQALGQGPQFIFQYYEEEERQRGNFPDRFSGHQFPNYSSELNVNALLLGDSALYLCASSARTGGGNQPQHFGDGTRLSIL.

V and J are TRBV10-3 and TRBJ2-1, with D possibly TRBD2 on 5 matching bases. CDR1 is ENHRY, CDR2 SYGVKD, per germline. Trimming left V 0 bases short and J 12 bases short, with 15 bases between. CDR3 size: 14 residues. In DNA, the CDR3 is TGTGCCATCAGTGAGTCGGGATGGGGTGAGGGGCAGTTCTTC. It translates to CAISESGWGEGQFF.

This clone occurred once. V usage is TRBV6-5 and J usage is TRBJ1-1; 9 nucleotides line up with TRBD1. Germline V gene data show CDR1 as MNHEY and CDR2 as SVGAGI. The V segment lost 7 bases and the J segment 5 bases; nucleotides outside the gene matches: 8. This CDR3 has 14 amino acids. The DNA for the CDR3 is TGTGCCAGCACCCTGACAGGGGGTTGGACTGAAGCTTTCTTT. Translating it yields CASTLTGGWTEAFF.

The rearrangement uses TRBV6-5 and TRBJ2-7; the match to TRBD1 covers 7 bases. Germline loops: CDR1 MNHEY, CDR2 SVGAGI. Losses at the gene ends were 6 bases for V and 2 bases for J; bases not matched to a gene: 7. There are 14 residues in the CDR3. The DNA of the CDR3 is TGTGCCAGCAGAGCCGGGACAGACACCTACGAGCAGTACTTC. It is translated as CASRAGTDTYEQYF.

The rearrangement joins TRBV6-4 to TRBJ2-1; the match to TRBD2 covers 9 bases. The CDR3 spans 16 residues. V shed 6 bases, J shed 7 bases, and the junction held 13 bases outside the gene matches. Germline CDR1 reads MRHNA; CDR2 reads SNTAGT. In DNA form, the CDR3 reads TGTGCCAGCAGCGCGGGGGGGGCCGGGTACTGGAATGAGCAGTTCTTC. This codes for CASSAGGAGYWNEQFF.

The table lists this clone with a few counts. Written as DNA, the CDR3 is TGTGCCAGCAGCTTAGCCGGTTTGGGACAGGGGACATTTAACTATGGCTACACCTTC. It encodes CASSLAGLGQGTFNYGYTF. The chain recombines TRBV11-2 with TRBJ1-2; 10 positions agree with TRBD1. Trimming removed 1 base from V and 1 base from J; junction bases left unmatched: 12. This CDR3 has 19 residues. Germline lookup yields CDR1 SGHAT and CDR2 FQNNGV.